The present T cell receptor beta chain was sequenced within a study of blood T cell repertoires in COVID-19. On the study more broadly: T cells, B-cell-depleted T cells, or PBMCs provided the cDNA or gDNA that served as material.

Original handling: Amplification from reference gene primers served as the basis for estimated nucleated cell counts. The repertoire was sequenced with immunoSEQ multiplex PCR; TCRdb's copy has only in-frame clones and lacks some. V, J and clone size were drawn from that table, and D and trimming were deduced from the DNA. Of under 250,000 clones in the sample, roughly nine tenths are singletons; the top ten hold approximately 6.2%. CDR1 MNHEY and CDR2 SMNVEV come from the germline V gene (reference sequence). V gave up 6 bases and J gave up 3 bases, with 9 bases separating them. The CDR3 loop spans 13 amino acids.

This chain links TRBV27 with TRBJ1-3; tentatively, D is TRBD1 (5 bases). The receptor comes from a man between 60 and 75 years old with acute or convalescent COVID-19. What was sequenced was peripheral blood. The CDR3, as DNA: TGTGCCAGCAGCGGGGGGTATGGAAACACCATATATTTT. Its protein product is CASSGGYGNTIYF.